Each of the 10 T cell receptor beta chains below was sequenced from the same sample in a study of beta chain features in type 1 diabetes. Expressed TCRB transcripts were sequenced after all isolated RNA was converted to cDNA. Some clones are missing from TCRdb's copy, which holds only in-frame ones; the method was immunoSEQ multiplex PCR. The sample shows about 320,000 clones, about 15% of them seen only once. The sequencing sample was made of central memory CD4+ T cells from blood. All receptors derive from a young man in good health.

This clone was detected only a few times. V usage is TRBV11-3 and J usage is TRBJ2-3; tentatively, D is TRBD2 (6 bases). V was pared by 4 bases and J by 0 bases, with 11 bases between. This CDR3 region has 15 residues. Germline V gene lookup returns CDR1 SGHNT and CDR2 YENEEA. CDR3 sequence reads: CASSSPGLSTDTQYF. The CDR3 region has the DNA TGTGCCAGCAGCTCGCCGGGACTGAGCACAGATACGCAGTATTTT.

V gene TRBV18 combines with J gene TRBJ2-5; D is possibly TRBD1 (5 bases). Germline CDR1 and CDR2: KGHSH and LQKENI. Trimming removed 5 bases from V and 5 bases from J, with 18 bases in between. The CDR3 sequence is 15 residues long. The DNA for the CDR3 is TGTGCCAGCTCATCCACATTCAGGGTGGGGGAGACCCAGTACTTC. Residues: CASSSTFRVGETQYF.

The V and J genes are TRBV7-7 and TRBJ2-7, with 9 nucleotides matching TRBD1. This CDR3 region has 15 residues. Trimming took 1 base from V and 3 from J; bases not matched to a gene: 4. Germline values: CDR1 SSHAT, CDR2 FNYEAQ (reference sequence). CDR3 sequence reads: CASSLGTGEIYEQYF. The CDR3 DNA reads TGTGCCAGCAGCTTAGGGACAGGGGAGATCTACGAGCAGTACTTC.

This clone was detected a few times. The chain links TRBV6-5 to TRBJ2-7; perhaps TRBD2 as D (6 bases). Per the germline V gene, CDR1 is MNHEY and CDR2 is SVGAGI. This CDR3 has 13 amino acids. V shed 6 bases and J shed 4 bases, with 13 bases lying between them. For the CDR3, the DNA is TGTGCCAGCAGCCTTGAGGGAGGATACGAGCAGTACGTC. Residues: CASSLEGGYEQYV.

This clone occurred many times. This chain uses TRBV5-1 with TRBJ2-7; perhaps D is TRBD1 or TRBD2 (5 bases each). The V gene lost 4 bases and the J gene lost 4 bases, with 15 bases spanning the gap. Germline CDR1 reads SGHRS; CDR2 reads YFSETQ. CDR3 length: 14 residues. The CDR3 bases are TGCGCCAGCAGCCATACCGGGACCGATTACGAGCAGTACTTC. Translation: CASSHTGTDYEQYF.

A note on this clone: Other nucleotide sequences in the sample specify the same CDR3. This chain links TRBV7-9 with TRBJ2-1; 11 positions agree with TRBD2. CDR1 and CDR2 from the germline V gene are SEHNR and FQNEAQ (reference sequence). Trimming took 5 bases from V and 7 from J; bases not matched to a gene: 7. The CDR3 spans 15 residues. The CDR3 DNA reads TGTGCCAGCAGCCTTACTAGCGGGAGTGGGAATGAGCAGTTCTTC. Translating it yields CASSLTSGSGNEQFF.

The chain employs TRBV11-1 and TRBJ2-1; 13 nucleotides agree with TRBD2. V shed 5 bases and J 5 bases; nucleotides not matched to a gene: 3. The CDR3 is made up of 15 amino acids. Germline assignment: CDR1 SGHAT and CDR2 FQDESV (reference sequence). CDR3 DNA: TGTGCCAGCAGCACGGGGACTAGCGGGAACAATGAGCAGTTCTTC. Amino acids: CASSTGTSGNNEQFF. Using reference TRBV11-1 and TRBJ2-1 for the parts outside the CDR3, the full variable domain is EAEVAQSPRYKITEKSQAVAFWCDPISGHATLYWYRQILGQGPELLVQFQDESVVDDSQLPKDRFSAERLKGVDSTLKIQPAELGDSAMYLCASSTGTSGNNEQFFGPGTRLTVL.

V and J are TRBV4-2 and TRBJ2-2, with a weak D call TRBD2 (5 bases). In germline, CDR1 is LGHNA, CDR2 YNFKEQ. V was cut by 5 bases and J by 4 bases, with 14 bases left in between. This CDR3 is built from 15 residues. The CDR3 loop reads CASSLGSRSTGELFF. The CDR3 DNA is TGTGCCAGCAGCTTGGGGAGTAGGAGCACCGGGGAGCTGTTTTTT.

J is TRBJ2-7 and V is TRBV9, with 7 bases identical to TRBD1. The CDR3 runs to 14 residues. Germline V CDR1 and CDR2: SGDLS, YYNGEE. V shed 2 bases, J shed 5 bases, and the junction held 7 bases outside the gene matches. Here the CDR3 DNA reads TGTGCCAGCAGCGTTTCCGACAGGGTCAACGAGCAGTACTTC. This gives the protein CASSVSDRVNEQYF.

The chain links TRBV10-3 to TRBJ1-3, with D possibly matching TRBD1 (5 bases). Trimming left V 0 bases short and J 2 bases short, with 8 bases between. The germline CDR1 and CDR2 sequences are ENHRY and SYGVKD. The CDR3 runs to 15 residues. CDR3 residues: CAISESVGAGNTIYF. The CDR3 coding sequence is TGTGCCATCAGTGAGTCGGTGGGGGCTGGAAACACCATATATTTT.